This T cell receptor (beta chain) came from a study of blood T cell repertoires in COVID-19. The overall study: Sites across the United States, Italy and Spain contributed samples from acute and convalescent COVID-19. T cells, B-cell-depleted T cells, or PBMCs supplied cDNA or gDNA.

This clone was detected only once. CDR3 length: 19 amino acids. Between the trimmed V and J ends, which lost 3 bases and 7 bases, there was a span of 25 bases. CDR1 and CDR2 from the germline V gene are SGHVS and FNYEAQ. Under the authors' procedure: For nucleated cells, counts were estimated from reference gene primer amplification. Data came from immunoSEQ multiplex PCR; TCRdb stores just in-frame clones and leaves some out. D and trimming were read from the DNA, whereas the V and J calls and clone size are those reported in that table. The data show 110,000 or so clones, around 85% seen once. Seattle cases were enrolled at active infection and followed longitudinally.

The genes are TRBV7-6 and TRBJ1-6; D perhaps matches TRBD1 (6 bases). The sequence derives from a woman between 55 and 75 years old with COVID-19, enrolled during active disease. Sequencing was performed on peripheral blood. CDR3 sequence (DNA): TGTGCCAGCAGCTTGCTAATCCAGGGTAGGGGGTTGACGAATTCACCCCTCCACTTT. It codes for CASSLLIQGRGLTNSPLHF.